What follows is one T cell receptor beta chain and its context. As yet, its antigen is unknown. PCR involved 60 Vbeta and 13 Jbeta primers. Data came from immunoSEQ multiplex PCR; TCRdb stores just in-frame clones and leaves some out. The data hold 110,000 to 150,000 clones, with roughly four fifths observed a single time. This cohort consisted of healthy bone marrow donors. This sample was included in a study of cytomegalovirus exposure and HLA in healthy donors. Study outcomes and limitations: Sequencing likely generated an artifact that appeared as a cluster of highly shared sequence variants. Several of the most significant clusters appeared linked to common viral pathogens, based on a later analysis. For most TCR beta V segments, an earlier analysis put the productive rate at about 87% or about 30% of the time.

The V gene's germline CDR1 is SGHNT and CDR2 YYREEE (reference sequence). The length of the CDR3 is 14 residues. The ends were cut back, 1 base at V and 3 bases at J, with 11 bases in the middle. This receptor was obtained from a male donor in good health and CMV-seronegative. The chain employs TRBV5-4 and TRBJ2-7, with a tentative D call TRBD1 (5 bases). The sequenced sample consisted of PBMCs. The CDR3 nucleotides read TGTGCCAGCAGCTTGCAGGGAACCTTCTACGAGCAGTACTTC. As protein: CASSLQGTFYEQYF.